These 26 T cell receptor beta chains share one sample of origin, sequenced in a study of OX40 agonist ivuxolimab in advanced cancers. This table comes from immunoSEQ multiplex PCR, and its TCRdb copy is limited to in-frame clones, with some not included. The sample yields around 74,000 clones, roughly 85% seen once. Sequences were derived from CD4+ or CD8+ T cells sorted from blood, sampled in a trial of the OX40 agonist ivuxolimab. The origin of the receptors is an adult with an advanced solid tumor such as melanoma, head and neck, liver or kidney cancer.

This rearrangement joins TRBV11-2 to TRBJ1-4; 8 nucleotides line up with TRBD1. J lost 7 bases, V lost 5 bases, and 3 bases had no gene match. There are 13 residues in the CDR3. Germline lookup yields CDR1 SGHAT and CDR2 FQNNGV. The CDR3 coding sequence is TGTGCCAGCAGCCGAGACAGGGGTGAAAAACTGTTTTTT. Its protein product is CASSRDRGEKLFF.

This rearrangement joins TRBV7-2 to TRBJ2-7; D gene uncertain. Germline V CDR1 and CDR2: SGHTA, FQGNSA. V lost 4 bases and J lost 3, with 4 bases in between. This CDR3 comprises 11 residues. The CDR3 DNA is TGTGCCAGCAGCTCTGACTACGAGCAGTACTTC. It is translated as CASSSDYEQYF.

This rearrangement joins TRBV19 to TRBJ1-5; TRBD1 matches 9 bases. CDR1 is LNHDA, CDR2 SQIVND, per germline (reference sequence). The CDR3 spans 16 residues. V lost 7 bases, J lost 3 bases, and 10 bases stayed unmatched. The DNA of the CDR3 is TGTGCCAGTAAAAATGACAGGGGGGTCACCAATCAGCCCCAGCATTTT. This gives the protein CASKNDRGVTNQPQHF.

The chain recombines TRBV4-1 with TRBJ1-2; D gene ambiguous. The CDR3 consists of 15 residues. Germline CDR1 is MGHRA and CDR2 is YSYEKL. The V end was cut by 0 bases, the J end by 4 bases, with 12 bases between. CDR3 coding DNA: TGCGCCAGCAGCCAAGACCATCCCGCTGCCTATGGCTACACCTTC. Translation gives CASSQDHPAAYGYTF.

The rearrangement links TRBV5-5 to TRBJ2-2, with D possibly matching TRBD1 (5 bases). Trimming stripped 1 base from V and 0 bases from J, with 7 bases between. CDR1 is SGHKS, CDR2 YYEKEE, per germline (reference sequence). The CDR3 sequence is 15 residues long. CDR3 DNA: TGTGCCAGCAGCTTGCTGGACACGAACACCGGGGAGCTGTTTTTT. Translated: CASSLLDTNTGELFF.

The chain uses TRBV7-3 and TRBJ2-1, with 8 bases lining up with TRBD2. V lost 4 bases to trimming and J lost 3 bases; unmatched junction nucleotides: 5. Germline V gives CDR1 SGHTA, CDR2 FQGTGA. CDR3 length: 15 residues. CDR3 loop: CASSSGLAVYNEQFF. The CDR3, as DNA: TGTGCCAGCAGCTCCGGACTAGCTGTCTACAATGAGCAGTTCTTC.

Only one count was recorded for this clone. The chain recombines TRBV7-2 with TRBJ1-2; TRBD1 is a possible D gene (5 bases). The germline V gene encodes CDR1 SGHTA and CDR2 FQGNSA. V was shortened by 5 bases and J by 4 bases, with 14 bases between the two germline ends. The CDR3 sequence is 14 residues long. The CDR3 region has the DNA TGTGCCAGCAGCAACGGACAAAGATCCTATGGCTACACCTTC. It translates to CASSNGQRSYGYTF.

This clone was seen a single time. The CDR3 reads CAWSVAGNTIYF. CDR3 in DNA: TGTGCCTGGAGTGTGGCTGGAAACACCATATATTTT. The chain has TRBV30 and TRBJ1-3; D gene uncertain. Germline CDR1 reads GTSNPN; CDR2 reads SVGIG (reference sequence). The CDR3 is made up of 12 amino acids. With 0 bases removed from V and 2 bases from J, the gap between germline ends came to 2 bases.

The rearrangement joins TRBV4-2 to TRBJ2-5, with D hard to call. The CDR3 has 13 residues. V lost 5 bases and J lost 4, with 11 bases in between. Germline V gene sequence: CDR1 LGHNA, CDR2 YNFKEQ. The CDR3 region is CASSVPGPETQYF. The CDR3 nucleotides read TGTGCCAGCAGCGTACCGGGCCCAGAGACCCAGTACTTC.

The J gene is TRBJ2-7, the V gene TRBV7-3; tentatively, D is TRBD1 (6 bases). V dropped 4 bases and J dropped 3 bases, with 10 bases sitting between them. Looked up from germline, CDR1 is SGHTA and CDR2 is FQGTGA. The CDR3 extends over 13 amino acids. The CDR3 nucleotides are TGTGCCAGCAGCTCCTTACAGGGCTACGAGCAGTACTTC. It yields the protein CASSSLQGYEQYF.

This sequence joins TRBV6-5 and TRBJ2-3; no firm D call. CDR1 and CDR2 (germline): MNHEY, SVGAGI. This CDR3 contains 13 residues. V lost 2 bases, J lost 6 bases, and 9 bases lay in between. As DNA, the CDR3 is TGTGCCAGCAGTTACAGGGTTTCGGATACGCAGTATTTT. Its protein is CASSYRVSDTQYF.

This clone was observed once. CDR3 sequence reads: CASSLGTSPETQYF. In DNA form, the CDR3 reads TGTGCCAGTAGTCTCGGGACCTCCCCGGAGACCCAGTACTTC. The chain recombines TRBV19 with TRBJ2-5; the D gene could be TRBD1 or TRBD2 (5 bases each). Germline V gives CDR1 LNHDA, CDR2 SQIVND (reference sequence). V lost 5 bases to trimming and J lost 5 bases, with 15 bases between them. This CDR3 region has 14 residues. The full variable domain, in which reference TRBV19 and TRBJ2-5 provide the parts outside the CDR3, is DGGITQSPKYLFRKEGQNVTLSCEQNLNHDAMYWYRQDPGQGLRLIYYSQIVNDFQKGDIAEGYSVSREKKESFPLTVTSAQKNPTAFYLCASSLGTSPETQYFGPGTRLLVL.

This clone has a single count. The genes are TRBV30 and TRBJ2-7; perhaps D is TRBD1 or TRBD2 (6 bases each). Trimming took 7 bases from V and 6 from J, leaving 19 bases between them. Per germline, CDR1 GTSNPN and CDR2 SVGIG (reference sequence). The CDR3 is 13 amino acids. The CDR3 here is CASTPSPGAEQYF. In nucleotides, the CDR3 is TGTGCCTCTACCCCTAGCCCGGGGGCCGAGCAGTACTTC. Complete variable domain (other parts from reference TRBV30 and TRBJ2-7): SQTIHQWPATLVQPVGSPLSLECTVEGTSNPNLYWYRQAAGRGLQLLFYSVGIGQISSEVPQNLSASRPQDRQFILSSKKLLLSDSGFYLCASTPSPGAEQYFGPGTRLTVT.

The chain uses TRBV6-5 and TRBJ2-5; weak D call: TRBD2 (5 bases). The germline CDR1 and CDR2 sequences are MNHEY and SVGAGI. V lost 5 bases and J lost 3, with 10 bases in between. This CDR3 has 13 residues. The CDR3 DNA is TGTGCCAGCAGTGAAGTGCGGGAAGAGACCCAGTACTTC. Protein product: CASSEVREETQYF.

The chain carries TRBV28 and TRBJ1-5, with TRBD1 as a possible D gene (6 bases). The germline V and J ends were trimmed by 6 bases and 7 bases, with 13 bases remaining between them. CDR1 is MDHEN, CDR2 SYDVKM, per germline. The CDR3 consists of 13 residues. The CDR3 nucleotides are TGTGCCAGCAGGTCTACAGGGTTGCAGCCCCAGCATTTT. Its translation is CASRSTGLQPQHF.

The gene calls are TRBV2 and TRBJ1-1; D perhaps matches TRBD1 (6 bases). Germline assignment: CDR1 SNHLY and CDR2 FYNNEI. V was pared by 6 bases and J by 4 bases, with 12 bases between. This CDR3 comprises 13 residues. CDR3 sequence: CASRGGRATEAFF. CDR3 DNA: TGTGCCAGCAGGGGGGGCAGGGCCACTGAAGCTTTCTTT.

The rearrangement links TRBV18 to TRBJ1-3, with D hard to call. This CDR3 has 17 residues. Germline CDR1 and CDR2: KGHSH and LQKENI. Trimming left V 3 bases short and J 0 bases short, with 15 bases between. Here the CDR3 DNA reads TGTGCCAGCTCACCCGCAACCACACGGCGCTCTGGAAACACCATATATTTT. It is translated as CASSPATTRRSGNTIYF. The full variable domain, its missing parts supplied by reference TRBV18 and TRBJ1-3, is NAGVMQNPRHLVRRRGQEARLRCSPMKGHSHVYWYRQLPEEGLKFMVYLQKENIIDESGMPKERFSAEFPKEGPSILRIQQVVRGDSAAYFCASSPATTRRSGNTIYFGEGSWLTVV.

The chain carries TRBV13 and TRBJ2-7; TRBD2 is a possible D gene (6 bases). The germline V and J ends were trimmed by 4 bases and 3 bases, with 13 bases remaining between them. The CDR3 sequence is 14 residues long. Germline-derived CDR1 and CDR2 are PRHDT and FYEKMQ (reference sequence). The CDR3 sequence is CASSSRRDFYEQYF. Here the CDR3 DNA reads TGTGCCAGCAGCTCCCGACGGGACTTCTACGAGCAGTACTTC. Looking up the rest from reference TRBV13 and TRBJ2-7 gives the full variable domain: AAGVIQSPRHLIKEKRETATLKCYPIPRHDTVYWYQQGPGQDPQFLISFYEKMQSDKGSIPDRFSAQQFSDYHSELNMSSLELGDSALYFCASSSRRDFYEQYFGPGTRLTVT.

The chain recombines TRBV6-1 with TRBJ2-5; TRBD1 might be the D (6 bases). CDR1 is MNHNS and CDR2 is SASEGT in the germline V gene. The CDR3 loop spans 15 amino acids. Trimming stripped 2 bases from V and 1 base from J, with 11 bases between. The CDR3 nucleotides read TGTGCCAGCAGTGAATGGAGGACAGTCCAAGAGACCCAGTACTTC. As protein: CASSEWRTVQETQYF.

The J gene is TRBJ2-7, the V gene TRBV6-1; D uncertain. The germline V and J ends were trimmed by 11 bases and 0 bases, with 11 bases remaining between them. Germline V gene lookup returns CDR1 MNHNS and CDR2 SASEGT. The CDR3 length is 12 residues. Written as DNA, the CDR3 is TGTGCCTCCGCCGGAGTCTCCTACGAGCAGTACTTC. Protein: CASAGVSYEQYF.

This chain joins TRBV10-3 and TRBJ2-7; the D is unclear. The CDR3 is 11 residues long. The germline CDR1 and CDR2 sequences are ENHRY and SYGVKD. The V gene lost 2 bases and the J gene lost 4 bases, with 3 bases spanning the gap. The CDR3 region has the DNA TGTGCCATCAGTGAGGGGTACGAGCAGTACTTC. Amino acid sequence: CAISEGYEQYF.

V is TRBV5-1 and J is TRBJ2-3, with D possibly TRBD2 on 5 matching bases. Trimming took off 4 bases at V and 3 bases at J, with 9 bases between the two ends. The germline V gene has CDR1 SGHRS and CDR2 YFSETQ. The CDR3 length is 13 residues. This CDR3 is CASSGDYTDTQYF. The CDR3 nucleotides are TGCGCCAGCAGCGGCGACTATACAGATACGCAGTATTTT.

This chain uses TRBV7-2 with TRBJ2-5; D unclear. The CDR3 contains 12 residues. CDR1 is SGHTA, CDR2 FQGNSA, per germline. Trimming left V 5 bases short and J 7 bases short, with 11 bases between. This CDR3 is CASSPTPGTQYF. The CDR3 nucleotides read TGTGCCAGCAGCCCGACCCCAGGGACCCAGTACTTC.

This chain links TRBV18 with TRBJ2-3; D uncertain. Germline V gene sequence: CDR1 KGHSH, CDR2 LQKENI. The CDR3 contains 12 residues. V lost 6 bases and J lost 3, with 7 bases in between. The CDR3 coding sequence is TGTGCCAGCTCGCAAGGTACAGATACGCAGTATTTT. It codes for CASSQGTDTQYF.

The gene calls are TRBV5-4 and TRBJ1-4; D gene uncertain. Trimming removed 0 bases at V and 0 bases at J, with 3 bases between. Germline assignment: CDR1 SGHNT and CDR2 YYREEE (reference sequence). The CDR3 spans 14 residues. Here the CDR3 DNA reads TGTGCCAGCAGCTTGGAGGCAACTAATGAAAAACTGTTTTTT. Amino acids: CASSLEATNEKLFF. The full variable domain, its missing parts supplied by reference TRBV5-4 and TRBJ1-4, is ETGVTQSPTHLIKTRGQQVTLRCSSQSGHNTVSWYQQALGQGPQFIFQYYREEENGRGNFPPRFSGLQFPNYSSELNVNALELDDSALYLCASSLEATNEKLFFGSGTQLSVL.

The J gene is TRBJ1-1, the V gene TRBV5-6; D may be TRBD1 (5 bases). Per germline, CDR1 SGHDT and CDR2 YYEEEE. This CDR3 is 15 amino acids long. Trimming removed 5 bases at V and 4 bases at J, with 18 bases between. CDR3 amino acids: CASSIIAGVGTEAFF. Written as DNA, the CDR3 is TGTGCCAGCAGTATCATTGCGGGGGTCGGCACTGAAGCTTTCTTT.